Below, one TCR beta chain is given with its context. V shed 0 bases, J shed 8 bases, and the junction held 5 bases outside the gene matches. Germline V lookup: CDR1 SNHLY, CDR2 FYNNEI. The CDR3 has 16 amino acids. This entry belongs to a study of blood T cell repertoires in COVID-19. Some clones are missing from TCRdb's copy, which holds only in-frame ones; the method was immunoSEQ multiplex PCR. The sample consists of roughly 180,000 clones, about 88% of them appearing once. The sequenced sample consisted of peripheral blood. The source is a woman younger than 45 with active or convalescent COVID-19. V is TRBV2 and J is TRBJ1-4; TRBD1 aligns across 11 bases. The CDR3 DNA sequence: TGTGCCAGCAGTGAAGCGTTCGGGACAGGGGGGGAAAAACTGTTTTTT. It codes for CASSEAFGTGGEKLFF. Using reference TRBV2 and TRBJ1-4 for the parts outside the CDR3, the full variable domain is EPEVTQTPSHQVTQMGQEVILRCVPISNHLYFYWYRQILGQKVEFLVSFYNNEISEKSEIFDDQFSVERPDGSNFTLKIRSTKLEDSAMYFCASSEAFGTGGEKLFFGSGTQLSVL.